The sequence of this TCR beta chain was determined in a study of shared clonotypes between healthy human individuals. Around 220 ng DNA, approximately 31,000 T cell genomes, went into each sorted-subset replicate PCR. The method was immunoSEQ multiplex PCR; TCRdb's version includes in-frame clones alone and lacks a portion of them. The table lists about 1 million clones, roughly 70% of them singletons. V was cut by 5 bases and J by 3 bases, with 8 bases left in between. The CDR3 is 13 residues long. Germline V gives CDR1 MNHNY, CDR2 SVGAGI (reference sequence). Recent vaccinations or acute infections were absent in the healthy HIV-negative adult donors.

The TCR comes from a man aged 18-30 years in good health. The chain employs TRBV6-6 and TRBJ1-3, with D uncertain. Sequenced material: memory CD4+ T cells sorted from blood. Subset described: CD45RA-negative fraction. CDR3: CASSTLNGNTIYF. The CDR3 region has the DNA TGTGCCAGCAGTACCCTTAATGGAAACACCATATATTTT.